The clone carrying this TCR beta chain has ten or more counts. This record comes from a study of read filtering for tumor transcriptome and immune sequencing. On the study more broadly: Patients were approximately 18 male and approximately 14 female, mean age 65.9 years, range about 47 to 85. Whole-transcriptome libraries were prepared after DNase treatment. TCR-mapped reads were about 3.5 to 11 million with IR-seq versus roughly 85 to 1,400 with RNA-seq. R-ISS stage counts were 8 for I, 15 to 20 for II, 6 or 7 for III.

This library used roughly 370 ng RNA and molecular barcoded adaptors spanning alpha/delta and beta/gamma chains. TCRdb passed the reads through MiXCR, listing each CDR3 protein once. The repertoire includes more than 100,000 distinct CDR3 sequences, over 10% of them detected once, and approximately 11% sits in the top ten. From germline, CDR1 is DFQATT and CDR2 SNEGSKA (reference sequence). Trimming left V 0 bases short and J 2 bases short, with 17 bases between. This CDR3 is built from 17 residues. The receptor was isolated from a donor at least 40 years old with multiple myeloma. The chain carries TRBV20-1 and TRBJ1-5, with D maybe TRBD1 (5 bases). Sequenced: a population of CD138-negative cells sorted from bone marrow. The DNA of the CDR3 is TGCAGTGCTAGAGATCCGGGGGGGGTAAGGGGCAATCAGCCCCAGCATTTT. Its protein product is CSARDPGGVRGNQPQHF.